This T cell receptor (beta chain) is drawn from a study of blood T cell repertoires in COVID-19. Background on the study: Material from acute and convalescent COVID-19 was sourced from the United States, Italy and Spain. PBMCs, B-cell-depleted T cells, or T cells provided the cDNA or gDNA that made up the material.

One Seattle source followed patients from active infection through their disease course. The CDR3 is 14 amino acids. Germline V CDR1 and CDR2: SGDLS, YYNGEE. V was clipped by 4 bases and J by 0 bases, with 9 bases between them. How the authors handled the data: Estimation of nucleated cell counts was performed using reference gene primer amplification. Only in-frame clones appear in the TCRdb table, and some are missing; sequencing was by immunoSEQ multiplex PCR. The D gene and trimming were derived from the DNA, and the V and J assignments and clone size from that table. The sample has under 250,000 clones; around 86% are singletons.

This receptor was identified in a man aged 50 to 59 with COVID-19, enrolled during active disease. The rearrangement joins TRBV9 to TRBJ2-3; unclear D gene. Specimen: peripheral blood. DNA for the CDR3: TGTGCCAGCAGCTCACGTAGAAGCACAGATACGCAGTATTTT. This gives the protein CASSSRRSTDTQYF. The full variable domain, with the rest looked up from reference TRBV9 and TRBJ2-3, is DSGVTQTPKHLITATGQRVTLRCSPRSGDLSVYWYQQSLDQGLQFLIQYYNGEERAKGNILERFSAQQFPDLHSELNLSSLELGDSALYFCASSSRRSTDTQYFGPGTRLTVL.